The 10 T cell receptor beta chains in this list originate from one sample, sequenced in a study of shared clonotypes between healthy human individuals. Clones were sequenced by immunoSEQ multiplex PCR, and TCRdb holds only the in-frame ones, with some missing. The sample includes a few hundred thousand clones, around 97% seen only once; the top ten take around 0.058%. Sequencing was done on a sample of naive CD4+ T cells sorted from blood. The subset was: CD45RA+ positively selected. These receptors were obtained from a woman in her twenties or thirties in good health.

The CDR3 loop reads CASCSPMGSGPPSYEQYF. CDR3 bases: TGTGCCAGCTGTTCCCCCATGGGTAGCGGTCCTCCCTCCTACGAGCAGTACTTC. This chain joins TRBV27 and TRBJ2-7; weak D call: TRBD2 (6 bases). V lost 8 bases to trimming and J lost 0 bases, with 26 bases between them. CDR1 is MNHEY, CDR2 SMNVEV, per germline (reference sequence). CDR3 length equals 18 residues.

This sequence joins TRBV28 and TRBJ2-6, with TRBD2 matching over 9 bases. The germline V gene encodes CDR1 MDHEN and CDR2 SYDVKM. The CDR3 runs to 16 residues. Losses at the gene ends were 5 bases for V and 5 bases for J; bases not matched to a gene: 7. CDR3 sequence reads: CASSRASGIRANVLTF. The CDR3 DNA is TGTGCCAGCAGTCGGGCTAGCGGGATTAGGGCCAACGTCCTGACTTTC.

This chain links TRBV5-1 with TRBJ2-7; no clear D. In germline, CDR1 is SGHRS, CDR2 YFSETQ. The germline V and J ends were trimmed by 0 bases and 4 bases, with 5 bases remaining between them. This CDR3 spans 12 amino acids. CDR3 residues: CASSLVQYEQYF. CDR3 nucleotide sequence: TGCGCCAGCAGCTTGGTCCAGTACGAGCAGTACTTC.

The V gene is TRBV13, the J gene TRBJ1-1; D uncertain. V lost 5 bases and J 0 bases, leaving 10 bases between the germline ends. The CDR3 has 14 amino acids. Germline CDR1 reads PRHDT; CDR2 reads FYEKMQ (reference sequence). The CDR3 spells CASSIPPLNTEAFF. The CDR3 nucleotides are TGTGCCAGCAGCATCCCACCGTTGAACACTGAAGCTTTCTTT.

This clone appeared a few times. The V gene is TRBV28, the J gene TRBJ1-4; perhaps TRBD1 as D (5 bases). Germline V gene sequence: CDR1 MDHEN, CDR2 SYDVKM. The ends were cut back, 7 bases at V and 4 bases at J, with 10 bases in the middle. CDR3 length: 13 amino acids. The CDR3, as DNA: TGTGCCAGCACAGACAGTTATAATGAAAAACTGTTTTTT. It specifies CASTDSYNEKLFF.

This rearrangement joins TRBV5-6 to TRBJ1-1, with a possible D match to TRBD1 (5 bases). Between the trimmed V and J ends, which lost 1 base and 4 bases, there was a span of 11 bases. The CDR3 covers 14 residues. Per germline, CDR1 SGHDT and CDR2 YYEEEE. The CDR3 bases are TGTGCCAGCAGCTTGCGGGCAGGGAGCACTGAAGCTTTCTTT. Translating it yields CASSLRAGSTEAFF. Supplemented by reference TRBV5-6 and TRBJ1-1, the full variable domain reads DAGVTQSPTHLIKTRGQQVTLRCSPKSGHDTVSWYQQALGQGPQFIFQYYEEEERQRGNFPDRFSGHQFPNYSSELNVNALLLGDSALYLCASSLRAGSTEAFFGQGTRLTVV.

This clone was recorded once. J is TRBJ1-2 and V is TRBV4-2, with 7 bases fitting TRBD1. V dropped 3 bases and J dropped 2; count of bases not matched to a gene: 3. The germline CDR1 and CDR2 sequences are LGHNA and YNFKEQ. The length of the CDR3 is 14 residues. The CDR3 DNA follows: TGTGCCAGCAGCCACGGGACAGAGAACTATGGCTACACCTTC. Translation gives CASSHGTENYGYTF.

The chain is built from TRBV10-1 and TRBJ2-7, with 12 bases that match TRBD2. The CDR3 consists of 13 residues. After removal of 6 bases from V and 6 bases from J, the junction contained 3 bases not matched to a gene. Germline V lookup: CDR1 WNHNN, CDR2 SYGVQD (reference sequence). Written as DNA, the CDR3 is TGCGCCAGCAGCCCGGGACTAGCGGGCGAGCAGTACTTC. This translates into CASSPGLAGEQYF.

This CDR3 is CASSDYRRDRVYGYTF. In DNA, the CDR3 is TGTGCCAGCAGTGATTACCGCCGGGACAGGGTCTATGGCTACACCTTC. The rearrangement links TRBV28 to TRBJ1-2; 9 bases line up with TRBD1. This CDR3 region has 16 residues. The germline V gene encodes CDR1 MDHEN and CDR2 SYDVKM. Germline trimming cut 5 bases from V and 4 bases from J; bases unmatched to any gene: 11.

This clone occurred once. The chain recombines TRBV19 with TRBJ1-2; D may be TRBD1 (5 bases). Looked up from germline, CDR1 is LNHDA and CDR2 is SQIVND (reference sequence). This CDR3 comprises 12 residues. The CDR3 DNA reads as TGTGTCAGCGGAATGGGGCGGGATGGCTACACCTTC. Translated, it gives CVSGMGRDGYTF. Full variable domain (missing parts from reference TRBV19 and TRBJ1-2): DGGITQSPKYLFRKEGQNVTLSCEQNLNHDAMYWYRQDPGQGLRLIYYSQIVNDFQKGDIAEGYSVSREKKESFPLTVTSAQKNPTAFYLCVSGMGRDGYTFGSGTRLTVV.